The 29 T cell receptor beta chains below all came from one sample that was sequenced in a study of beta chain features in type 1 diabetes. Expressed TCRB transcripts were sequenced because the entire RNA isolate underwent reverse transcription. Only in-frame clones appear in the TCRdb table, and some are missing; sequencing was by immunoSEQ multiplex PCR. The data contain about 260,000 clones, around 65% of them singletons. The sample consisted of naive CD4+ T cells from blood. These receptor sequences come from a man in his thirties or forties in good health.

The rearrangement joins TRBV5-1 to TRBJ2-3; D is unresolved. V was pared by 4 bases and J by 0 bases, with 12 bases between. Germline V lookup: CDR1 SGHRS, CDR2 YFSETQ. The CDR3 consists of 15 residues. The CDR3 DNA follows: TGCGCCAGCAGCCTCGTGGCAACTAGCACAGATACGCAGTATTTT. Translating gives CASSLVATSTDTQYF.

The chain employs TRBV7-2 and TRBJ2-1; D remains unclear. The germline gives CDR1 SGHTA, CDR2 FQGNSA. This CDR3 region has 13 residues. V lost 1 base and J 9 bases, leaving 10 bases between the germline ends. CDR3 amino acids: CASSLERISEQFF. CDR3 sequence (DNA): TGTGCCAGCAGCTTAGAAAGGATTAGTGAGCAGTTCTTC. Full variable domain (missing parts from reference TRBV7-2 and TRBJ2-1): GAGVSQSPSNKVTEKGKDVELRCDPISGHTALYWYRQSLGQGLEFLIYFQGNSAPDKSGLPSDRFSAERTGGSVSTLTIQRTQQEDSAVYLCASSLERISEQFFGPGTRLTVL.

This rearrangement joins TRBV29-1 to TRBJ1-5, with D possibly being TRBD1 (6 bases). The CDR3 has 15 residues. Between the trimmed V and J ends, which lost 4 bases and 3 bases, there was a span of 16 bases. Germline lookup yields CDR1 SQVTM and CDR2 ANQGSEA. For the CDR3, the DNA is TGCAGCGTTGGTATTTCAGGGGACCTCAATCAGCCCCAGCATTTT. Translation gives CSVGISGDLNQPQHF.

The chain links TRBV30 to TRBJ2-2, with D uncertain. Between the trimmed V and J ends, which lost 2 bases and 4 bases, there was a span of 14 bases. CDR1 is GTSNPN, CDR2 SVGIG, per germline (reference sequence). The CDR3 contains 15 residues. The CDR3 bases are TGTGCCTGGAGTAAGGTGGGCGTGAGCACCGGGGAGCTGTTTTTT. Protein sequence: CAWSKVGVSTGELFF.

This clone has only a few counts. The chain employs TRBV15 and TRBJ2-3, with a tentative D call TRBD2 (5 bases). CDR3 length equals 16 residues. Germline V gives CDR1 LNHNV, CDR2 YYDKDF (reference sequence). The V end lost 0 bases, the J end lost 5 bases, and 15 bases lay between the germline ends. CDR3 sequence reads: CATSRDKSIAGDTQYF. Written as DNA, the CDR3 is TGTGCCACCAGCAGAGATAAGAGCATCGCGGGAGATACGCAGTATTTT.

This chain joins TRBV30 and TRBJ2-7; 8 positions agree with TRBD1. Germline assignment: CDR1 GTSNPN and CDR2 SVGIG (reference sequence). The CDR3 is 12 amino acids. After removal of 4 bases from V and 3 bases from J, the junction contained 2 bases not matched to a gene. CDR3 in amino acids: CAWKGQDYEQYF. CDR3 nucleotide sequence: TGTGCCTGGAAGGGACAGGACTACGAGCAGTACTTC.

The chain has TRBV7-2 and TRBJ2-7; no firm D call. This CDR3 has 15 amino acids. In germline, CDR1 is SGHTA, CDR2 FQGNSA. V was shortened by 3 bases and J by 0 bases, with 12 bases between the two germline ends. CDR3 loop: CASSFRATNSYEQYF. Here the CDR3 DNA reads TGTGCCAGCAGCTTCAGAGCTACGAACTCCTACGAGCAGTACTTC.

In its sample, this clone was seen a few times. The V call is TRBV18, the J call TRBJ2-2, with a weak D call TRBD2 (5 bases). Germline values: CDR1 KGHSH, CDR2 LQKENI. The germline V and J ends were trimmed by 0 bases and 0 bases, with 8 bases remaining between them. The CDR3 length is 16 residues. DNA for the CDR3: TGTGCCAGCTCACCACCGGAGGCGACGAACACCGGGGAGCTGTTTTTT. Residues: CASSPPEATNTGELFF.

This clone was picked up one time. V gene TRBV7-2 combines with J gene TRBJ1-5; D not resolved. The length of the CDR3 is 14 residues. The V gene's germline CDR1 is SGHTA and CDR2 FQGNSA. Trimming took off 3 bases at V and 4 bases at J, with 10 bases between the two ends. The CDR3 coding sequence is TGTGCCAGCAGCTTCGGGAGTGGGAATCAGCCCCAGCATTTT. Encoded protein: CASSFGSGNQPQHF.

This clone was observed once. The CDR3 loop is CATSRDLPGGGYTF. CDR3 DNA sequence: TGTGCCACCAGCAGAGACCTACCCGGGGGTGGCTACACCTTC. The rearrangement joins TRBV15 to TRBJ1-2; a weak D match, TRBD1 (5 bases). This CDR3 has 14 residues. Germline values: CDR1 LNHNV, CDR2 YYDKDF (reference sequence). V lost 0 bases and J 7 bases, leaving 12 bases between the germline ends.

The chain employs TRBV29-1 and TRBJ1-1; D unclear. Trimming pared 6 bases from V and 2 bases from J, leaving 19 bases between. The CDR3 has 15 amino acids. Per the germline V gene, CDR1 is SQVTM and CDR2 is ANQGSEA. The CDR3 DNA reads TGCAGCGTCCAGCTGTTTGCAGCAGACAACACTGAAGCTTTCTTT. This translates into CSVQLFAADNTEAFF.

The rearrangement joins TRBV15 to TRBJ2-5, with 11 positions matching TRBD2. V trimming: 6 bases; J trimming: 5 bases; junction bases outside the gene matches: 2. In germline, CDR1 is LNHNV, CDR2 YYDKDF (reference sequence). CDR3 length: 13 amino acids. DNA for the CDR3: TGTGCCACCAGAACTAGCGGGAGCGAGACCCAGTACTTC. Translated: CATRTSGSETQYF.

This chain uses TRBV30 with TRBJ1-5; no reliable D call. The length of the CDR3 is 13 residues. V was pared by 1 base and J by 2 bases, with 6 bases between. The germline CDR1 and CDR2 sequences are GTSNPN and SVGIG (reference sequence). The CDR3 is CAWSDLGNQPQHF. As DNA, the CDR3 is TGTGCCTGGAGTGACTTGGGCAATCAGCCCCAGCATTTT.

The table lists this clone with a few counts. This chain uses TRBV15 with TRBJ1-5; TRBD1 aligns across 9 bases. V gave up 1 base and J gave up 11 bases; unmatched junction bases: 9. CDR1 is LNHNV and CDR2 is YYDKDF in the germline V gene (reference sequence). The CDR3 loop spans 15 amino acids. The CDR3 DNA reads TGTGCCACCAGCAGAGGTGGACAGGGGCCTGAAGCCCAGCATTTT. As protein: CATSRGGQGPEAQHF. Combining the CDR3 with reference TRBV15 and TRBJ1-5 gives the whole variable domain DAMVIQNPRYQVTQFGKPVTLSCSQTLNHNVMYWYQQKSSQAPKLLFHYYDKDFNNEADTPDNFQSRRPNTSFCFLDIRSPGLGDTAMYLCATSRGGQGPEAQHFGDGTRLSIL.

This chain connects TRBV30 to TRBJ2-5; 8 bases are shared with TRBD2. The V gene end was trimmed by 0 bases and the J gene end by 5 bases; junction bases not matched to a gene: 5. The germline V gene encodes CDR1 GTSNPN and CDR2 SVGIG (reference sequence). CDR3 size: 14 residues. CDR3 coding DNA: TGTGCCTGGAGTGTAGGGACTAGAGGGGAGACCCAGTACTTC. Its protein is CAWSVGTRGETQYF. The full variable domain, with the rest looked up from reference TRBV30 and TRBJ2-5, is SQTIHQWPATLVQPVGSPLSLECTVEGTSNPNLYWYRQAAGRGLQLLFYSVGIGQISSEVPQNLSASRPQDRQFILSSKKLLLSDSGFYLCAWSVGTRGETQYFGPGTRLLVL.

This sequence joins TRBV5-1 and TRBJ2-4, with D unclear. This CDR3 is built from 16 residues. Trimming cost V 4 bases and J 0 bases, with 14 bases left between them. CDR1 is SGHRS, CDR2 YFSETQ, per germline. CDR3 loop: CASSAGPTQAKNIQYF. The DNA for the CDR3 is TGCGCCAGCAGCGCCGGACCGACCCAAGCCAAAAACATTCAGTACTTC.

This rearrangement joins TRBV30 to TRBJ2-7; TRBD2 might be the D (6 bases). Germline V CDR1 and CDR2: GTSNPN, SVGIG (reference sequence). There are 11 residues in the CDR3. V lost 6 bases, J lost 6 bases, and 12 bases lay in between. The CDR3 coding sequence is TGTGCCTGCCAAGGAGGGTCCGAGCAGTACTTC. Translating gives CACQGGSEQYF.

The chain joins TRBV18 to TRBJ2-7; 7 bases are a match to TRBD1. In germline, CDR1 is KGHSH, CDR2 LQKENI. V shed 3 bases, J shed 5 bases, and the junction held 7 bases outside the gene matches. The CDR3 has 14 amino acids. The CDR3 loop is CASSPGTARDEQYF. The CDR3 DNA follows: TGTGCCAGCTCACCCGGGACAGCCCGGGACGAGCAGTACTTC. Together with reference TRBV18 and TRBJ2-7, the CDR3 gives the full variable domain: NAGVMQNPRHLVRRRGQEARLRCSPMKGHSHVYWYRQLPEEGLKFMVYLQKENIIDESGMPKERFSAEFPKEGPSILRIQQVVRGDSAAYFCASSPGTARDEQYFGPGTRLTVT.

For this clone: Other DNA sequences within the sample encode an identical CDR3. V and J are TRBV2 and TRBJ2-3; D is possibly TRBD1 (5 bases). The CDR3 covers 13 residues. CDR1 and CDR2 (germline): SNHLY, FYNNEI. V lost 6 bases and J lost 3, with 10 bases in between. For the CDR3, the DNA is TGTGCCAGCAGCGCCGACAGTACAGATACGCAGTATTTT. Translation gives CASSADSTDTQYF.

The rearrangement links TRBV29-1 to TRBJ2-7, with no clear D. The CDR3 is made up of 13 amino acids. Trimming pared 2 bases from V and 5 bases from J, leaving 13 bases between. Germline V gives CDR1 SQVTM, CDR2 ANQGSEA. The CDR3 spells CSVESAGNDEQYF. CDR3 bases: TGCAGCGTTGAATCGGCAGGAAACGACGAGCAGTACTTC.

This clone was picked up a small number of times. The chain has TRBV30 and TRBJ2-4; D is possibly TRBD1 (6 bases). With 0 bases removed from V and 6 bases from J, the gap between germline ends came to 12 bases. Germline V gene sequence: CDR1 GTSNPN, CDR2 SVGIG (reference sequence). This CDR3 spans 14 amino acids. CDR3: CAWSVVAGVNIQYF. The CDR3 bases are TGTGCCTGGAGTGTTGTGGCAGGGGTAAACATTCAGTACTTC.

In its sample, this clone was seen once. This sequence joins TRBV5-1 and TRBJ2-1; 7 positions agree with TRBD1. This CDR3 is 13 amino acids long. Germline lookup yields CDR1 SGHRS and CDR2 YFSETQ. V shed 4 bases, J shed 10 bases, and the junction held 8 bases outside the gene matches. The CDR3, as DNA: TGCGCCAGCAGCGCCGACAGGGTTCGGGAGCAGTTCTTC. It encodes CASSADRVREQFF. The complete variable domain, with remaining parts taken from reference TRBV5-1 and TRBJ2-1, reads KAGVTQTPRYLIKTRGQQVTLSCSPISGHRSVSWYQQTPGQGLQFLFEYFSETQRNKGNFPGRFSGRQFSNSRSEMNVSTLELGDSALYLCASSADRVREQFFGPGTRLTVL.

In this sample, this clone turned up a few times. The chain recombines TRBV30 with TRBJ2-1; D gene ambiguous. CDR3 length: 13 amino acids. V dropped 2 bases and J dropped 0 bases, with 5 bases sitting between them. Germline V gene data show CDR1 as GTSNPN and CDR2 as SVGIG (reference sequence). The CDR3 region is CAWSPNSYNEQFF. For the CDR3, the DNA is TGTGCCTGGAGTCCCAACTCCTACAATGAGCAGTTCTTC.

This clone was seen a single time. This chain joins TRBV19 and TRBJ1-2; D not certain. Trimming shortened V by 3 bases and J by 0 bases, and 8 bases separated the two germline ends. CDR1 and CDR2 from the germline V gene are LNHDA and SQIVND (reference sequence). The CDR3 has 14 residues. CDR3 DNA sequence: TGTGCCAGTAGTATCCATTCTACTAACTATGGCTACACCTTC. This gives the protein CASSIHSTNYGYTF. The full variable domain, in which reference TRBV19 and TRBJ1-2 provide the parts outside the CDR3, is DGGITQSPKYLFRKEGQNVTLSCEQNLNHDAMYWYRQDPGQGLRLIYYSQIVNDFQKGDIAEGYSVSREKKESFPLTVTSAQKNPTAFYLCASSIHSTNYGYTFGSGTRLTVV.

This clone showed up just once. The genes are TRBV7-9 and TRBJ2-7; D not resolved. Germline V lookup: CDR1 SEHNR, CDR2 FQNEAQ (reference sequence). This CDR3 contains 12 residues. Trimming removed 5 bases from V and 2 bases from J, with 7 bases in between. In DNA, the CDR3 is TGTGCCAGCAGCCCTCTGCCCTACGAGCAGTACTTC. Translating gives CASSPLPYEQYF. The full variable domain, with the rest looked up from reference TRBV7-9 and TRBJ2-7, is DTGVSQNPRHKITKRGQNVTFRCDPISEHNRLYWYRQTLGQGPEFLTYFQNEAQLEKSRLLSDRFSAERPKGSFSTLEIQRTEQGDSAMYLCASSPLPYEQYFGPGTRLTVT.

V usage is TRBV7-2 and J usage is TRBJ1-1; D is uncertain. This CDR3 is built from 15 residues. Germline V gives CDR1 SGHTA, CDR2 FQGNSA. V shed 3 bases and J shed 5 bases, with 16 bases lying between them. CDR3 bases: TGTGCCAGCAGCTTGGTCGCATCGCAGAAGACTGAAGCTTTCTTT. This sequence encodes CASSLVASQKTEAFF.

The chain couples TRBV18 to TRBJ2-1; D is ambiguous. The CDR3 has 13 residues. CDR1 and CDR2 (germline): KGHSH, LQKENI. Trimming took 0 bases from V and 7 from J, leaving 7 bases between them. The CDR3 sequence: CASSPPVSNEQFF. CDR3 sequence (DNA): TGTGCCAGCTCACCACCGGTCTCGAATGAGCAGTTCTTC.

The chain recombines TRBV11-2 with TRBJ2-7, with D perhaps TRBD1 (5 bases). V lost 5 bases and J lost 3, with 17 bases in between. The CDR3 extends over 15 amino acids. Germline V CDR1 and CDR2: SGHAT, FQNNGV. CDR3 in DNA: TGTGCCAGCAGCCCTCCTTTGGGAAGGGGCTACGAGCAGTACTTC. Protein product: CASSPPLGRGYEQYF.

The chain links TRBV28 to TRBJ2-7; no firm D call. CDR1 is MDHEN, CDR2 SYDVKM, per germline. V lost 6 bases to trimming and J lost 0 bases, with 3 bases between them. This CDR3 has 11 residues. CDR3 loop: CASRTSYEQYF. CDR3 coding DNA: TGTGCCAGCAGGACCTCCTACGAGCAGTACTTC. Full variable domain (remainder filled in from reference TRBV28 and TRBJ2-7): DVKVTQSSRYLVKRTGEKVFLECVQDMDHENMFWYRQDPGLGLRLIYFSYDVKMKEKGDIPEGYSVSREKKERFSLILESASTNQTSMYLCASRTSYEQYFGPGTRLTVT.